The clone carrying this T cell receptor beta chain occurred once. As yet, its antigen is unknown. RNA extraction and reverse transcription yielded cDNA as sequencing template. TCRdb's table, derived via immunoSEQ multiplex PCR, lists solely in-frame clones and lacks some. This table holds more than 95,000 clones, around three fifths found once. This sample is drawn from a study of CD8+ T cells in alopecia areata. General study results and limits: Scalp sample sequencing also detects resident alphabeta T cells of normal skin. Compared with normal scalp, lesional scalp had higher clonality and more expanded CD8+ clones.

The germline V gene encodes CDR1 ENHRY and CDR2 SYGVKD. The CDR3 length is 16 residues. V gave up 4 bases and J gave up 2 bases; unmatched junction bases: 8. Sorting of CD4+ and CD8+ T cells was performed on PBMCs. V usage is TRBV10-3 and J usage is TRBJ2-3; 8 bases are shared with TRBD2. Input material: CD4+ T cells sorted from blood. The origin of this receptor is a human donor in good health. The CDR3 sequence: CAISGNSGVNTDTQYF. The DNA of the CDR3 is TGTGCCATCAGTGGAAATAGCGGGGTTAACACAGATACGCAGTATTTT.